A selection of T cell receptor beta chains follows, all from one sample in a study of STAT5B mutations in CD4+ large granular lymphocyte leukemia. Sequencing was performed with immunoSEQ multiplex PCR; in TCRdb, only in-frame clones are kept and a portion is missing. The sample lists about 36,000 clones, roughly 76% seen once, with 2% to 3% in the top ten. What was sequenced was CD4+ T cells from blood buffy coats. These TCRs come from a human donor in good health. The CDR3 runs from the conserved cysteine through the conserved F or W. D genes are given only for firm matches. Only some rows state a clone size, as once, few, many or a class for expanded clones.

cdr3_nt: TGTGCCAGCAGTGTCACCGGGACGGAAAGCTATGGCTACACCTTC
cdr3_aa: CASSVTGTESYGYTF
d_call: -
v_call: TRBV6-6
clone_size: -
j_call: TRBJ1-2
cdr3_length: 15

cdr3_nt: TGTGCCAGCAACGGGCTAGCGGGATATCAAGAGACCCAGTACTTC
cdr3_aa: CASNGLAGYQETQYF
d_call: TRBD2
v_call: TRBV28
clone_size: -
j_call: TRBJ2-5
cdr3_length: 15

cdr3_nt: TGTGCCAGCAGCTTCCTGGCCAGCGGGGGGGAGACCCAGTACTTC
cdr3_aa: CASSFLASGGETQYF
d_call: TRBD2
v_call: TRBV7-6
clone_size: -
j_call: TRBJ2-5
cdr3_length: 15

cdr3_nt: TGCAGCGTTGTAGTGGGGGCAGACTATGGCTACACCTTC
cdr3_aa: CSVVVGADYGYTF
d_call: -
v_call: TRBV29-1
clone_size: -
j_call: TRBJ1-2
cdr3_length: 13

cdr3_nt: TGTGCCAGCAGCCAAGACGGCGGGACTAGCGGGAGTATAGTAGATACGCAGTATTTT
cdr3_aa: CASSQDGGTSGSIVDTQYF
d_call: TRBD2
v_call: TRBV4-2
clone_size: -
j_call: TRBJ2-3
cdr3_length: 19

cdr3_nt: TGTGCCAGCAGTGCGGGGGCGGCCATATCCTCGTATGGCTACACCTTC
cdr3_aa: CASSAGAAISSYGYTF
d_call: -
v_call: TRBV6-1
clone_size: -
j_call: TRBJ1-2
cdr3_length: 16

cdr3_nt: TGTGCCAGCAGCTTCAGAGGGGTCTCCGGCTATGGCTACACCTTC
cdr3_aa: CASSFRGVSGYGYTF
d_call: -
v_call: TRBV5-8
clone_size: -
j_call: TRBJ1-2
cdr3_length: 15

cdr3_nt: TGCGCCAGCAGCCAGATCACAGGGTTTAGGGGCTACACCTTC
cdr3_aa: CASSQITGFRGYTF
d_call: -
v_call: TRBV4-1
clone_size: -
j_call: TRBJ1-2
cdr3_length: 14

cdr3_nt: TGTGCCAGCAGTAACTCGAACTATGGCTACACCTTC
cdr3_aa: CASSNSNYGYTF
d_call: -
v_call: TRBV25-1
clone_size: few
j_call: TRBJ1-2
cdr3_length: 12

cdr3_nt: TGTGCCAGCAGTCCAGGCTCCTACGAGCAGTACTTC
cdr3_aa: CASSPGSYEQYF
d_call: -
v_call: TRBV2
clone_size: -
j_call: TRBJ2-7
cdr3_length: 12

cdr3_nt: TGCGCCAGCAGCCAAATGACAGGGAACACTGAAGCTTTCTTT
cdr3_aa: CASSQMTGNTEAFF
d_call: -
v_call: TRBV4-1
clone_size: few
j_call: TRBJ1-1
cdr3_length: 14

cdr3_nt: TGTGCCAGCACCGGCGGACTAGAGCAGTTCTTC
cdr3_aa: CASTGGLEQFF
d_call: -
v_call: TRBV5-4
clone_size: -
j_call: TRBJ2-1
cdr3_length: 11

cdr3_nt: TGTGCCAGCAGGAATAGCGGGGGATGGCAAGAGACCCAGTACTTC
cdr3_aa: CASRNSGGWQETQYF
d_call: TRBD2
v_call: TRBV6-1
clone_size: -
j_call: TRBJ2-5
cdr3_length: 15

cdr3_nt: TGCGCCAGCAGCGCGACAGGGAAGGCCAAAAACATTCAGTACTTC
cdr3_aa: CASSATGKAKNIQYF
d_call: TRBD1
v_call: TRBV5-1
clone_size: -
j_call: TRBJ2-4
cdr3_length: 15

cdr3_nt: TGTGCCAGCAGCCTATCAGGGAGAGGCACTGAAGCTTTCTTT
cdr3_aa: CASSLSGRGTEAFF
d_call: -
v_call: TRBV7-6
clone_size: -
j_call: TRBJ1-1
cdr3_length: 14

cdr3_nt: TGTGCCAGTAGTCCTCAAGGATACTCTCCTGGGGGTGAAGCTTTCTTT
cdr3_aa: CASSPQGYSPGGEAFF
d_call: -
v_call: TRBV19
clone_size: -
j_call: TRBJ1-1
cdr3_length: 16

cdr3_nt: TGTGCCATCAGTGAGATGAGGGATCGGAACGAGCAGTACTTC
cdr3_aa: CAISEMRDRNEQYF
d_call: -
v_call: TRBV10-3
clone_size: -
j_call: TRBJ2-7
cdr3_length: 14

cdr3_nt: TGTGCCAGCAGTTTATGGGGCAGCGTTAACACTGAAGCTTTCTTT
cdr3_aa: CASSLWGSVNTEAFF
d_call: -
v_call: TRBV27
clone_size: -
j_call: TRBJ1-1
cdr3_length: 15

cdr3_nt: TGTGCCAGCAGTGAACCCGGGGGAGTTTCCTCCTACGAGCAGTACTTC
cdr3_aa: CASSEPGGVSSYEQYF
d_call: -
v_call: TRBV6-1
clone_size: -
j_call: TRBJ2-7
cdr3_length: 16

cdr3_nt: TGTGCCAGCAGCCGGGGCAGCCCGGCTCTTGAAGCTTTCTTT
cdr3_aa: CASSRGSPALEAFF
d_call: -
v_call: TRBV14
clone_size: once
j_call: TRBJ1-1
cdr3_length: 14

cdr3_nt: TGTGCCAGCAGCCAACTAGCGGGGGGGCAAGAGACCCAGTACTTC
cdr3_aa: CASSQLAGGQETQYF
d_call: TRBD2
v_call: TRBV28
clone_size: -
j_call: TRBJ2-5
cdr3_length: 15

cdr3_nt: TGTGCCTGGAGTGGACGGACAAGGTTCCATGGCTACACCTTC
cdr3_aa: CAWSGRTRFHGYTF
d_call: -
v_call: TRBV30
clone_size: few
j_call: TRBJ1-2
cdr3_length: 14

cdr3_nt: TGTGCCAGCAGCCAAACAGGGGACGCCTACAATGAGCAGTTCTTC
cdr3_aa: CASSQTGDAYNEQFF
d_call: TRBD1
v_call: TRBV5-4
clone_size: once
j_call: TRBJ2-1
cdr3_length: 15

cdr3_nt: TGTGCCAGCGGGGACTCGATCTACGAGCAGTACTTC
cdr3_aa: CASGDSIYEQYF
d_call: -
v_call: TRBV6-5
clone_size: -
j_call: TRBJ2-7
cdr3_length: 12

cdr3_nt: TGTGCCAGCAGTCCCCCCGGGACTGTATATGGCTACACCTTC
cdr3_aa: CASSPPGTVYGYTF
d_call: -
v_call: TRBV28
clone_size: -
j_call: TRBJ1-2
cdr3_length: 14

cdr3_nt: TGTGCCTGGAGTAAGGGACGGGACTATGGCTACACCTTC
cdr3_aa: CAWSKGRDYGYTF
d_call: -
v_call: TRBV30
clone_size: -
j_call: TRBJ1-2
cdr3_length: 13

cdr3_nt: TGTGCCAGTAGTGGAGGACAGGGAATCTATGGCTACACCTTC
cdr3_aa: CASSGGQGIYGYTF
d_call: TRBD1
v_call: TRBV19
clone_size: -
j_call: TRBJ1-2
cdr3_length: 14